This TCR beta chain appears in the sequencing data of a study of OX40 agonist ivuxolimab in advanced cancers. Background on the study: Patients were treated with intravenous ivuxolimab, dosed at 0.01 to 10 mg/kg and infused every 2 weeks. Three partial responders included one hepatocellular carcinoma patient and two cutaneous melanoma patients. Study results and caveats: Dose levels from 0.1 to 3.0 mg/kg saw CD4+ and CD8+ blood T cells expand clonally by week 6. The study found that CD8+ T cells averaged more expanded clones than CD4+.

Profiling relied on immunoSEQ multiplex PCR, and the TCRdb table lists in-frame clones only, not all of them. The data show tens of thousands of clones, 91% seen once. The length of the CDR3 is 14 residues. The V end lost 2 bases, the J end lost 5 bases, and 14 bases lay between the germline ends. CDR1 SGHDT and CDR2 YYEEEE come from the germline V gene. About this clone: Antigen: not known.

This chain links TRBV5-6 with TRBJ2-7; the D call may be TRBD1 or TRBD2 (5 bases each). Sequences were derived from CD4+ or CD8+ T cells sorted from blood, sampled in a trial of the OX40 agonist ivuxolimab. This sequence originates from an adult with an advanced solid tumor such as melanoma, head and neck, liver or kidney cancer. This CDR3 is CASSLTTMGDEQYF. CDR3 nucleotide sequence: TGTGCCAGCAGCTTAACCACGATGGGGGACGAGCAGTACTTC. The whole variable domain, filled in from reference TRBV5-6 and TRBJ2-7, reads DAGVTQSPTHLIKTRGQQVTLRCSPKSGHDTVSWYQQALGQGPQFIFQYYEEEERQRGNFPDRFSGHQFPNYSSELNVNALLLGDSALYLCASSLTTMGDEQYFGPGTRLTVT.